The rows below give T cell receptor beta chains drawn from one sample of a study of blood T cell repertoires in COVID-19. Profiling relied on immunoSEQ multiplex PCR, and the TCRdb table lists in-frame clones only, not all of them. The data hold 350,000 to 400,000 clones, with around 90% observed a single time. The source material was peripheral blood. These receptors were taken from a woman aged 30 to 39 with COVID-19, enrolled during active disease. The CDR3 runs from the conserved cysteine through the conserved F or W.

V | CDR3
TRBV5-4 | CASSLADKYNEQFF
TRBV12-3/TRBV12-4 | CASSSDRNTEAFF
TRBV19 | CASSIVGAGQETQYF
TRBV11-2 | CASSRGQGNYGYTF
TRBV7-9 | CASSLAGQGAF
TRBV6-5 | CASSYSGSGAQETQYF
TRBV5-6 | CASSPIRGLNYGYTF
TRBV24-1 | CATSDTGRLKDTQYF
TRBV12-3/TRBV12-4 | CASILAGATEAFF
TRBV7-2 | CASSSRGGGLAETQYF
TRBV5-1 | CASSFALAETQYF
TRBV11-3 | CASSLTGTRDTEAFF
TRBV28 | CASSSGLWAQPQHF
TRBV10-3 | CAITETGDYGYTF
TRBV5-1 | CASSPQSSNYGYTF
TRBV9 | CASSGSHNLLAGVSWNEQFF
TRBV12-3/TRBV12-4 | CASLPAGYNEQFF
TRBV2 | CASRGISGGRPDTQYF
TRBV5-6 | CASSLSEGEFF
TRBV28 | CASIRTGGNNQPQHF
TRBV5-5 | CASSLEGASNQPQHF
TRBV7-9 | CASSLSSGAETQYF
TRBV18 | CASSSTEKETQYF
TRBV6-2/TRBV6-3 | CASSYSHGTGIF
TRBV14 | CASSQELGVFAEAFF
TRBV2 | CASSPGQGYADTQYF
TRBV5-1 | CASSLTFFGGAPLF
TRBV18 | CASSPGTDQETQYF
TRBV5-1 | CASSLRTGETGELFF